The clone carrying this T cell receptor (beta chain) appeared many times. Its antigen is not identified. Amplified TCR beta CDR3 regions came from RNA transcripts. The HTBI set primed first-round TCR CDR3 RT-PCR. A single record per CDR3 protein comes from TCRdb applying MiXCR to the multiplex PCR reads. The table shows some 560,000 distinct CDR3 sequences, with around 14% occurring only once. Based on clinical symptoms, serum thyroxine and TRAb, thyroid ultrasound and orbital computed tomography, diagnoses were reached. CDR1 and CDR2 from the germline V gene are GTSNPN and SVGIG (reference sequence). The CDR3 sequence is 16 residues long. Trimming removed 5 bases from V and 0 bases from J, with 18 bases in between. The sample belongs to a study of T cells in Graves' hyperthyroidism and ophthalmopathy. General study findings and limits: By a 13 V-J model, ophthalmopathy was set apart from stable hyperthyroidism.

This chain uses TRBV30 with TRBJ2-3, with D possibly being TRBD1 (6 bases). The TCR was taken from a woman under 40 with Graves' hyperthyroidism. The sequencing input was blood. The chain's CDR3 is CAWGTRSLTSTDTQYF. CDR3 in DNA: TGTGCCTGGGGGACACGGAGTCTCACTAGCACAGATACGCAGTATTTT. The complete variable domain, with remaining parts taken from reference TRBV30 and TRBJ2-3, reads SQTIHQWPATLVQPVGSPLSLECTVEGTSNPNLYWYRQAAGRGLQLLFYSVGIGQISSEVPQNLSASRPQDRQFILSSKKLLLSDSGFYLCAWGTRSLTSTDTQYFGPGTRLTVL.